Shown below are 22 T cell receptor beta chains from a single sample sequenced in a study of beta chain features in type 1 diabetes. Sequencing targeted expressed TCRB transcripts, as all isolated RNA had been reverse transcribed. TCRdb keeps only in-frame clones here, not all; method: immunoSEQ multiplex PCR. Of some 44,000 clones in the sample, over 50% were seen once. Sequenced: Tregs from blood. Receptors originate from a woman between 18 and 29 years old in good health.

This chain joins TRBV6-6 and TRBJ1-1; 10 bases are a match to TRBD1. CDR3 length equals 16 residues. In germline, CDR1 is MNHNY, CDR2 SVGAGI (reference sequence). The V and J ends lost 0 bases and 5 bases, in that order; junction bases with no gene match: 6. CDR3 amino acids: CASSYSRTGGRTEAFF. The CDR3, as DNA: TGTGCCAGCAGTTACTCACGGACAGGGGGTAGGACTGAAGCTTTCTTT.

The CDR3 reads CASSLTTGAYGYTF. The CDR3 bases are TGTGCCAGCAGCTTAACGACAGGGGCCTATGGCTACACCTTC. The chain couples TRBV7-3 to TRBJ1-2; 8 bases agree with TRBD1. The V gene end was trimmed by 0 bases and the J gene end by 4 bases; junction bases not matched to a gene: 1. The germline gives CDR1 SGHTA, CDR2 FQGTGA. This CDR3 contains 14 residues.

As for this clone: One end of the junction fails to match germline, which may point to a read error. This rearrangement joins TRBV6-5 to TRBJ2-7; 14 bases are a match to TRBD2. This CDR3 has 13 residues. Germline CDR1 reads MNHEY; CDR2 reads SVGAGI. For the CDR3, the DNA is TGTGCCAGCAGGCCTAGGACTAGCGGGAGGCTTTTCTTC. Protein sequence: CASRPRTSGRLFF.

The chain links TRBV5-6 to TRBJ1-2; D is ambiguous. Trimming cost V 3 bases and J 8 bases, with 20 bases left between them. The CDR3 extends over 15 amino acids. Germline CDR1 reads SGHDT; CDR2 reads YYEEEE. In nucleotides, the CDR3 is TGTGCCAGCAGCTCAGAGGGCAGGCAGGTGGAGGGCTACACCTTC. Translated: CASSSEGRQVEGYTF. Full variable domain (missing parts from reference TRBV5-6 and TRBJ1-2): DAGVTQSPTHLIKTRGQQVTLRCSPKSGHDTVSWYQQALGQGPQFIFQYYEEEERQRGNFPDRFSGHQFPNYSSELNVNALLLGDSALYLCASSSEGRQVEGYTFGSGTRLTVV.

This CDR3 reads CASSVIFRLDPHGDTQYF. Here the CDR3 DNA reads TGTGCCAGCAGCGTGATATTTAGACTAGACCCACACGGAGATACGCAGTATTTT. The chain carries TRBV5-6 and TRBJ2-3; TRBD2 is a possible D gene (6 bases). Germline V gene lookup returns CDR1 SGHDT and CDR2 YYEEEE. V gave up 4 bases and J gave up 5 bases, with 26 bases separating them. The CDR3 contains 18 residues.

This clone was detected only a few times. The rearrangement joins TRBV10-2 to TRBJ2-3; 9 nucleotides line up with TRBD1. Germline CDR1 WSHSY, CDR2 SAAADI. Unmatched junction bases numbered 7, after V lost 6 bases and J lost 3 bases. The CDR3 extends over 15 amino acids. In nucleotides, the CDR3 is TGCGCCAGCAGGGATTCGGGACAGGGAACAGATACGCAGTATTTT. It translates to CASRDSGQGTDTQYF.

The genes are TRBV5-1 and TRBJ2-3, with D perhaps matching TRBD2 (6 bases). Trimming shortened V by 2 bases and J by 0 bases, and 10 bases separated the two germline ends. Germline loops: CDR1 SGHRS, CDR2 YFSETQ. This CDR3 has 15 amino acids. CDR3 loop: CASSFLGTSTDTQYF. In DNA form, the CDR3 reads TGCGCCAGCAGCTTCCTCGGGACTAGCACAGATACGCAGTATTTT.

The CDR3 sequence is CASSSPGLAGGPGRYEQYF. The CDR3 DNA reads TGTGCCAGCAGTTCACCGGGACTAGCGGGAGGGCCTGGACGGTACGAGCAGTACTTC. The rearrangement links TRBV28 to TRBJ2-7; TRBD2 matches 16 bases. V lost 4 bases to trimming and J lost 4 bases; unmatched junction nucleotides: 13. Germline values: CDR1 MDHEN, CDR2 SYDVKM. There are 19 residues in the CDR3.

The chain couples TRBV19 to TRBJ2-6, with D perhaps TRBD1 (5 bases). V shed 6 bases and J shed 0 bases, with 6 bases lying between them. This CDR3 spans 14 amino acids. Germline V lookup: CDR1 LNHDA, CDR2 SQIVND (reference sequence). CDR3 nucleotides: TGTGCCAGTAGAGACAGCTCTGGGGCCAACGTCCTGACTTTC. Its translation: CASRDSSGANVLTF.

This chain joins TRBV18 and TRBJ2-5; no clear D gene. From germline, CDR1 is KGHSH and CDR2 LQKENI. The CDR3 is 14 residues long. The ends were cut back, 2 bases at V and 4 bases at J, with 11 bases in the middle. The CDR3 DNA reads TGTGCCAGCTCACCATCTGACATTTTAGAGACCCAGTACTTC. Translation: CASSPSDILETQYF.

The chain joins TRBV5-1 to TRBJ1-1, with a tentative D call TRBD1 (5 bases). CDR3 length: 13 amino acids. The germline V gene encodes CDR1 SGHRS and CDR2 YFSETQ. V was trimmed by 5 bases and J by 2 bases, leaving 10 bases between them. The CDR3 sequence: CASRDQGNTEAFF. In DNA, the CDR3 is TGCGCCAGCAGAGATCAGGGCAACACTGAAGCTTTCTTT.

V and J are TRBV11-2 and TRBJ2-7; TRBD2 might be the D (6 bases). There are 15 residues in the CDR3. The germline V gene has CDR1 SGHAT and CDR2 FQNNGV. V was pared by 0 bases and J by 6 bases, with 15 bases between. The CDR3 loop reads CASSLDLTREGEQYF. The DNA for the CDR3 is TGTGCCAGCAGCTTAGATCTGACTAGAGAGGGCGAGCAGTACTTC.

This sequence joins TRBV5-6 and TRBJ2-3; TRBD1 is a possible D gene (5 bases). The germline gives CDR1 SGHDT, CDR2 YYEEEE. There are 12 residues in the CDR3. Trimming shortened V by 7 bases and J by 8 bases, and 14 bases separated the two germline ends. The DNA for the CDR3 is TGTGCCAGCGGTGACAGCTCTGGTACGCAGTATTTT. This gives the protein CASGDSSGTQYF.

The chain employs TRBV30 and TRBJ2-7; tentative D call: TRBD2 (5 bases). From germline, CDR1 is GTSNPN and CDR2 SVGIG (reference sequence). The germline V and J ends were trimmed by 3 bases and 4 bases, with 10 bases remaining between them. This CDR3 spans 12 amino acids. The CDR3 protein is CAWRRTGYEQYF. CDR3 coding DNA: TGTGCCTGGAGGCGGACGGGGTACGAGCAGTACTTC.

The chain couples TRBV28 to TRBJ2-7; the match to TRBD1 covers 9 bases. The CDR3 covers 16 residues. Germline assignment: CDR1 MDHEN and CDR2 SYDVKM. The ends lost 7 bases at V and 4 bases at J; junction bases unmatched: 14. The CDR3: CASKTPGQGPWYEQYF. The CDR3 coding sequence is TGTGCCAGCAAAACCCCGGGACAGGGTCCCTGGTACGAGCAGTACTTC.

V and J are TRBV7-3 and TRBJ2-1; 7 bases match TRBD2. The length of the CDR3 is 16 residues. Losses at the gene ends were 0 bases for V and 3 bases for J; bases not matched to a gene: 5. Per the germline V gene, CDR1 is SGHTA and CDR2 is FQGTGA. Here the CDR3 reads CASSLTASGVYNEQFF. DNA for the CDR3: TGTGCCAGCAGCTTAACCGCGAGCGGGGTCTACAATGAGCAGTTCTTC.

The chain recombines TRBV28 with TRBJ2-1; D not certain. Per germline, CDR1 MDHEN and CDR2 SYDVKM. Trimming removed 5 bases at V and 0 bases at J, with 8 bases between. The CDR3 has 14 amino acids. The CDR3 region has the DNA TGTGCCAGCAGTCCCCCGGGCTCCTACAATGAGCAGTTCTTC. This codes for CASSPPGSYNEQFF.

There are a few counts of this clone. The genes are TRBV7-8 and TRBJ2-7; TRBD1 is a possible D gene (6 bases). The CDR3 has 15 residues. V was cut by 4 bases and J by 1 base, with 14 bases left in between. From germline, CDR1 is SGHVS and CDR2 FQNEAQ. The CDR3 here is CASSSTGTPSYEQYF. CDR3 nucleotides: TGTGCCAGCAGCTCCACCGGGACACCTTCCTACGAGCAGTACTTC.

The chain links TRBV11-2 to TRBJ2-7; D perhaps matches TRBD1 (8 bases). CDR1 and CDR2 from the germline V gene are SGHAT and FQNNGV. Deletions cut 2 bases from V and 4 bases from J, with 27 bases between. CDR3 length equals 19 residues. CDR3 residues: CASSLTTGAGSGKSYEQYF. CDR3 DNA: TGTGCCAGCAGCTTAACGACAGGGGCAGGGAGCGGGAAATCATACGAGCAGTACTTC. Complete variable domain (other parts from reference TRBV11-2 and TRBJ2-7): EAGVAQSPRYKIIEKRQSVAFWCNPISGHATLYWYQQILGQGPKLLIQFQNNGVVDDSQLPKDRFSAERLKGVDSTLKIQPAKLEDSAVYLCASSLTTGAGSGKSYEQYFGPGTRLTVT.

This clone was seen a handful of times. The J gene is TRBJ1-5, the V gene TRBV6-5, with 7 bases lining up with TRBD1. Trimming took 2 bases from V and 4 from J; bases not matched to a gene: 5. Germline CDR1 reads MNHEY; CDR2 reads SVGAGI. CDR3 length equals 15 residues. Here the CDR3 reads CASSYPGQLNQPQHF. The DNA for the CDR3 is TGTGCCAGCAGTTACCCGGGACAGTTAAATCAGCCCCAGCATTTT.

This clone has a handful of counts. The CDR3 coding sequence is TGTGCCAGCAGTTTCGTAACTAGATGGGTGAATGAGCAGTTCTTC. Its protein is CASSFVTRWVNEQFF. This chain connects TRBV28 to TRBJ2-1; perhaps TRBD2 as D (5 bases). CDR3 length: 15 amino acids. With 3 bases removed from V and 7 bases from J, the gap between germline ends came to 16 bases. Germline V gene lookup returns CDR1 MDHEN and CDR2 SYDVKM.

The table lists this clone with a few counts. V gene TRBV10-2 combines with J gene TRBJ2-7, with no clear D. Germline values: CDR1 WSHSY, CDR2 SAAADI. The CDR3 is made up of 12 amino acids. With 7 bases removed from V and 6 bases from J, the gap between germline ends came to 13 bases. Here the CDR3 DNA reads TGCGCCAGCATGGGCAGGCTAAGCGAGCAGTACTTC. Translating it yields CASMGRLSEQYF.